This T cell receptor delta chain came from a study of gamma-delta T cells after stem cell transplantation. This clone was detected only a few times. This sequence may be a read error, since a much larger clone differs from it by one base. The length of the CDR3 is 15 residues. In germline, CDR1 is GEAIGNYY, CDR2 EKD. V shed 3 bases, J shed 4 bases, and the junction held 8 bases outside the gene matches. TCRdb made new clone calls on the RT-PCR reads using CATT. Among under 2,500 delta-chain clones listed, 1.1% were seen once. The chain employs TRDV2 and TRDJ1; 9 bases are a match to TRDD3. Sequenced input: gamma-delta T cells. The origin of this receptor is a human donor. It is not recorded whose cells these are; they may come from a transplant donor. In DNA form, the CDR3 reads TGTGCCTGTGACGCGGTGGGGGATAGACGCGATAAACTCATCTTT. Protein: CACDAVGDRRDKLIF.